The source of this TCR beta chain is a study of T cell responses to AZD1222 COVID-19 vaccine. The CDR3 spans 12 residues. Germline V gene data show CDR1 as SEHNR and CDR2 as FQNEAQ (reference sequence). Trimming removed 1 base from V and 9 bases from J, with 9 bases in between. Sequencing was performed with immunoSEQ multiplex PCR; in TCRdb, only in-frame clones are kept and a portion is missing. This sample yields around 94,000 clones, of which about 88% are seen a single time; around 3.9% belongs to the top ten. The TCR comes from an adult in good health. V is TRBV7-9 and J is TRBJ1-2; the D gene is possibly TRBD1 (5 bases). The specimen was peripheral blood, collected on day 0 of AZD1222 vaccination. The CDR3 DNA follows: TGTGCCAGCAGCTTAGAAGCGGGGCGCTACACCTTC. Protein product: CASSLEAGRYTF.